The entry that follows covers one T cell receptor beta chain sequence. Its specificity is not known. The data stem from a study of T cells expressing NK-cell markers. Whole-study context: There were seven HCMV-seropositive donors and one seronegative donor among the eight sequenced.

Germline values: CDR1 SGHTA, CDR2 FQGTGA. The CDR3 is 16 amino acids. TCRdb re-analyzed the 5' RACE reads; it lists each CDR3 protein once, without DNA. The sample table sets out a few hundred thousand distinct CDR3 sequences. Regarding the study as a whole: NKG2C+ dominant clonotypes from roughly 6 donors made up roughly 1.0-8% of CD8+ T cells.

The source of this sequence is a man aged 18-70 years in good health. The V gene is TRBV7-3, the J gene TRBJ2-7. What was sequenced was blood T cells: a sorted CD56 or NKG2C T cell subset, CD4+ or CD8+ T cells, or bulk PBMC T cells (not recorded which). This CDR3 is CASSLTSGSAMDEQYF.